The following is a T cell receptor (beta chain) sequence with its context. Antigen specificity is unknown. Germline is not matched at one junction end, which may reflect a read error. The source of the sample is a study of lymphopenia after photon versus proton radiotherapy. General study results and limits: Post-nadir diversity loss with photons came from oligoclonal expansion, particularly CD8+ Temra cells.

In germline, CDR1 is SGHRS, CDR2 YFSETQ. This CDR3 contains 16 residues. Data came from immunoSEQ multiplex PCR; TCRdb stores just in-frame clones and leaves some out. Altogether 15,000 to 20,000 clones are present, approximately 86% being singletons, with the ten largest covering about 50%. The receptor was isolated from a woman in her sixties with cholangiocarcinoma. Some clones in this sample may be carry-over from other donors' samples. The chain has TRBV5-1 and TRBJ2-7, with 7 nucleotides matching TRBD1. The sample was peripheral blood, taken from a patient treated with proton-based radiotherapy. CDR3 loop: CASSLGTGDSAYEQYF. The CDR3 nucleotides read TGCGCCAGCAGTTTGGGAACAGGGGATAGTGCCTACGAGCAGTACTTC.